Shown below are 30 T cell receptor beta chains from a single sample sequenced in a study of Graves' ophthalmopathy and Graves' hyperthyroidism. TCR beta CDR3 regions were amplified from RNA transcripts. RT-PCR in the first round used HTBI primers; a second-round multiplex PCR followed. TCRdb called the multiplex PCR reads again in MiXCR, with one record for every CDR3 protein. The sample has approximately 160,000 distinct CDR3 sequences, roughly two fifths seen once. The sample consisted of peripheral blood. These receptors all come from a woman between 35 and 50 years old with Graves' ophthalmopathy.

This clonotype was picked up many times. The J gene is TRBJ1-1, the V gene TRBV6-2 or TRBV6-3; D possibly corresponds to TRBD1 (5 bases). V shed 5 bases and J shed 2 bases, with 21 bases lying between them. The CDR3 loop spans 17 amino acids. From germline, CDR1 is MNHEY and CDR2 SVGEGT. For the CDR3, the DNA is TGTGCCAGCAGTCATATCCCTAACACGGGACGCAACACTGAAGCTTTCTTT. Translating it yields CASSHIPNTGRNTEAFF.

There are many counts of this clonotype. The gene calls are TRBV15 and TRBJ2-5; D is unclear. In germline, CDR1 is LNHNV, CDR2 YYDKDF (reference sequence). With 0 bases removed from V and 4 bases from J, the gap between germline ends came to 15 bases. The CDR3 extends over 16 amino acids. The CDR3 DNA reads TGTGCCACCAGCAGAGATCGACCCGGGTCTGGAGAGACCCAGTACTTC. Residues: CATSRDRPGSGETQYF.

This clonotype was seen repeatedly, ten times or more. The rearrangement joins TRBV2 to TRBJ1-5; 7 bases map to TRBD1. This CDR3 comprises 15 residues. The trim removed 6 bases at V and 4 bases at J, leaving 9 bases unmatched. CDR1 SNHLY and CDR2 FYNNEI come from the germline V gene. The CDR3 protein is CASSLQGITNQPQHF. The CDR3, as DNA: TGTGCCAGCAGCCTACAGGGGATAACTAATCAGCCCCAGCATTTT.

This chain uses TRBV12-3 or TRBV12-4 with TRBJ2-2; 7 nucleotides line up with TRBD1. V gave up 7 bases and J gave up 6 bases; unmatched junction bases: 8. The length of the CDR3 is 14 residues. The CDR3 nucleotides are TGTGCCAGCACTAGGACAGGCAGGTCCGGGGAGCTGTTTTTT. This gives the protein CASTRTGRSGELFF.

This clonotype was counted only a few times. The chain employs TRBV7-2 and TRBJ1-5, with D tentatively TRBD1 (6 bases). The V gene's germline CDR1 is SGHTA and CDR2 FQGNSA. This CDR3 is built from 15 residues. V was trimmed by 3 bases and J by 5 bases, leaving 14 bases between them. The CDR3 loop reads CASSLWGLGDQPQHF. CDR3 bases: TGTGCCAGCAGCTTGTGGGGGCTGGGCGATCAGCCCCAGCATTTT.

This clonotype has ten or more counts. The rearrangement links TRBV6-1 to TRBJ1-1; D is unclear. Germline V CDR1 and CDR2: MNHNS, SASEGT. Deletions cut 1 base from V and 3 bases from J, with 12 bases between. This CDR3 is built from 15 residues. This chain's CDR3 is CASSEGPGLYTEAFF. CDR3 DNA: TGTGCCAGCAGTGAAGGCCCCGGATTATACACTGAAGCTTTCTTT.

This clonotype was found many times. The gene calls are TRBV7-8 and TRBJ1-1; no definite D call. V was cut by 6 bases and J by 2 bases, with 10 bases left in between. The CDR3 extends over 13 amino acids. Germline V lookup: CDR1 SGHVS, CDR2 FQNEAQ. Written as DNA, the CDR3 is TGTGCCAGCAGTCCGCGCGCCAACACTGAAGCTTTCTTT. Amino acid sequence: CASSPRANTEAFF. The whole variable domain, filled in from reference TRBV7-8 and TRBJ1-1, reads GAGVSQSPRYKVAKRGQDVALRCDPISGHVSLFWYQQALGQGPEFLTYFQNEAQLDKSGLPSDRFFAERPEGSVSTLKIQRTQQEDSAVYLCASSPRANTEAFFGQGTRLTVV.

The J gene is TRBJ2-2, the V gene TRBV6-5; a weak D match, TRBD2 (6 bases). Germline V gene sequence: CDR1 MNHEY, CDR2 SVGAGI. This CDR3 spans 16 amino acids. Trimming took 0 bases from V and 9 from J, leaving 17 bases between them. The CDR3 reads CASSYSSGFGSRELFF. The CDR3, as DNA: TGTGCCAGCAGTTACTCATCGGGCTTCGGGAGTAGGGAGCTGTTTTTT.

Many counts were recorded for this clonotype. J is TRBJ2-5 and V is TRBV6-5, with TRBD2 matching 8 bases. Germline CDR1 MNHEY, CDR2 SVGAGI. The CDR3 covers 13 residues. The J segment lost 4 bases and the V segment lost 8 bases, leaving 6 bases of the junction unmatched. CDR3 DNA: TGTGCCAGCCACACGGGAGGGAGAGAGACCCAGTACTTC. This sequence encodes CASHTGGRETQYF.

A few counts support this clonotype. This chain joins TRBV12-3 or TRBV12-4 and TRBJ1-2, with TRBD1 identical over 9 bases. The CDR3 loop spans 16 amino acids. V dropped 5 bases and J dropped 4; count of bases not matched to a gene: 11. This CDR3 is CASSPIEGQGGYGYTF. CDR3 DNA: TGTGCCAGCAGTCCAATAGAGGGACAGGGAGGCTATGGCTACACCTTC.

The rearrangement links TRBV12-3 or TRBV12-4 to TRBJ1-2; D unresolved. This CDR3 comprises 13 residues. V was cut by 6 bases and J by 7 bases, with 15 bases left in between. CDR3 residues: CASSPLAGSGYTF. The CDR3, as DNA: TGTGCCAGCAGCCCCTTGGCTGGAAGTGGCTACACCTTC.

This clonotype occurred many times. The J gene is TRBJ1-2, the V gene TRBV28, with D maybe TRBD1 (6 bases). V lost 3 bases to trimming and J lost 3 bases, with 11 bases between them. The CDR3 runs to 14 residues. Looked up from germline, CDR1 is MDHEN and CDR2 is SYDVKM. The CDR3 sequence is CASSFMGAHYGYTF. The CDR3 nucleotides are TGTGCCAGCAGTTTTATGGGGGCCCACTATGGCTACACCTTC.

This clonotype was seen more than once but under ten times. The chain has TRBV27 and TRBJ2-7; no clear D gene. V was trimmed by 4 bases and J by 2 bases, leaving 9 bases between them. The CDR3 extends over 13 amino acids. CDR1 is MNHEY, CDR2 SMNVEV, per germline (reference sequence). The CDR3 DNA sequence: TGTGCCAGCAGTTCCGGAGAACCCTACGAGCAGTACTTC. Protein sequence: CASSSGEPYEQYF.

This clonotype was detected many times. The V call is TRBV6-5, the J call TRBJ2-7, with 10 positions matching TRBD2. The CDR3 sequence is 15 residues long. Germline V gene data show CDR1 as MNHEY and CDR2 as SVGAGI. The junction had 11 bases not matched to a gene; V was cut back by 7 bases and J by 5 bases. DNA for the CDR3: TGTGCCAGCACTCCTAGCGGGAGTTGGTTGAACGAGCAGTACTTC. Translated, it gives CASTPSGSWLNEQYF.

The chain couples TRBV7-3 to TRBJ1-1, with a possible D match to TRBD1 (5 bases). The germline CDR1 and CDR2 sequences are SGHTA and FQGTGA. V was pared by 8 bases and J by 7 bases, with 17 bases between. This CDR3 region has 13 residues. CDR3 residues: CASGLSRDGEAFF. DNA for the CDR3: TGTGCCAGCGGTTTAAGCAGGGATGGTGAAGCTTTCTTT.

CDR3 protein: CASSLLYIRNTEAFF. CDR3 nucleotide sequence: TGTGCCAGCAGTTTATTATACATCAGGAACACTGAAGCTTTCTTT. This sequence joins TRBV12-3 or TRBV12-4 and TRBJ1-1, with no clear D. The V gene lost 2 bases and the J gene lost 1 base, with 11 bases spanning the gap. The CDR3 length is 15 residues.

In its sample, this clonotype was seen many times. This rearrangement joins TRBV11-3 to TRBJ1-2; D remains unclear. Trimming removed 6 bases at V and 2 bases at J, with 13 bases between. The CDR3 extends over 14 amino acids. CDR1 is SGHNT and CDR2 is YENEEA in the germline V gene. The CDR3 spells CASSNSWVNYGYTF. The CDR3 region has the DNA TGTGCCAGCAGTAATAGTTGGGTAAACTATGGCTACACCTTC.

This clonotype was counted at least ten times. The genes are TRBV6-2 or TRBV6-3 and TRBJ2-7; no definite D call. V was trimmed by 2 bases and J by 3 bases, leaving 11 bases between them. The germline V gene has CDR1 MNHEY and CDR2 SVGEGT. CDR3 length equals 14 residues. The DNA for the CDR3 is TGTGCCAGCAGTTACCCCCCACTCAACTACGAGCAGTACTTC. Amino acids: CASSYPPLNYEQYF.

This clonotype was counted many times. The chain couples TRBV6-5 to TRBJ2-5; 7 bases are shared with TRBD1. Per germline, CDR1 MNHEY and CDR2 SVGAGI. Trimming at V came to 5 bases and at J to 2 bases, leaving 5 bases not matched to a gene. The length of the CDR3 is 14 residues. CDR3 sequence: CASSRDRVQETQYF. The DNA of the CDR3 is TGTGCCAGCAGTCGCGACAGGGTTCAAGAGACCCAGTACTTC.

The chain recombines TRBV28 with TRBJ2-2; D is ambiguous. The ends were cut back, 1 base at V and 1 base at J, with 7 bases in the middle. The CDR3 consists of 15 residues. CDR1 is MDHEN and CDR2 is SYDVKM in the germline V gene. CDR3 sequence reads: CASSLLGRNTGELFF. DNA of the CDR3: TGTGCCAGCAGTTTATTGGGCAGGAACACCGGGGAGCTGTTTTTT.

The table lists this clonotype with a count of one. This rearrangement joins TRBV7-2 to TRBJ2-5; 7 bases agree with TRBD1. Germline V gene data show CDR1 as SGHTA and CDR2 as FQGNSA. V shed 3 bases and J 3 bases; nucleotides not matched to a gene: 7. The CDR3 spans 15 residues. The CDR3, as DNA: TGTGCCAGCAGCTTCCTGGACAGGAATAAAGAGACCCAGTACTTC. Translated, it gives CASSFLDRNKETQYF.

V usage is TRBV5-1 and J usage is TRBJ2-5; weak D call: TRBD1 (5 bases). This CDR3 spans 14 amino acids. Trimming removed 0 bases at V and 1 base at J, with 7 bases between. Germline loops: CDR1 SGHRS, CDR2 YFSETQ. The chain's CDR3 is CASSLGQIQETQYF. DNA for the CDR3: TGCGCCAGCAGCTTGGGACAGATCCAAGAGACCCAGTACTTC. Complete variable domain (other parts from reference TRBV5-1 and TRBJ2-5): KAGVTQTPRYLIKTRGQQVTLSCSPISGHRSVSWYQQTPGQGLQFLFEYFSETQRNKGNFPGRFSGRQFSNSRSEMNVSTLELGDSALYLCASSLGQIQETQYFGPGTRLLVL.

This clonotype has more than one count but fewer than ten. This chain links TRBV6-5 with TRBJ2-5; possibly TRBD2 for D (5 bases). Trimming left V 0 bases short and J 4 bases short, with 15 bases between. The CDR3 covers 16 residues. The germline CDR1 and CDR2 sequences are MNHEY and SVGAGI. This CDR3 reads CASSYSSLAPAETQYF. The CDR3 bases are TGTGCCAGCAGTTACTCGAGCCTAGCCCCCGCAGAGACCCAGTACTTC.

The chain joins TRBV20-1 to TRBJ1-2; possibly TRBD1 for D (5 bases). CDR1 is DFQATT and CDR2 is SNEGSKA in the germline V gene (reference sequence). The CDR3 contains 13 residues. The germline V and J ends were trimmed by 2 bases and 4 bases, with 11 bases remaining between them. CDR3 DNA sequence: TGCAGTGCTAGATCCCCTGGGGGCTATGGCTACACCTTC. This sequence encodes CSARSPGGYGYTF.

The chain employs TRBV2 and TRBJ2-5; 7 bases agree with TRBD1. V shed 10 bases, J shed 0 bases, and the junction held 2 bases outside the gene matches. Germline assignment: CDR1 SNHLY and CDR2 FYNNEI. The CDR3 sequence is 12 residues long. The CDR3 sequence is CATGQDQETQYF. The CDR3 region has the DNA TGTGCCACCGGACAGGACCAAGAGACCCAGTACTTC.

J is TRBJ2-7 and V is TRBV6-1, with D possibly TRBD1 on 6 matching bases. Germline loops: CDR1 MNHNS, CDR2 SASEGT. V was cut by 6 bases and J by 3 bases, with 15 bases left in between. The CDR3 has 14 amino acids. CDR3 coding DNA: TGTGCCAGCAGCCCTCCGGACAGATTCTACGAGCAGTACTTC. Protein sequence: CASSPPDRFYEQYF.

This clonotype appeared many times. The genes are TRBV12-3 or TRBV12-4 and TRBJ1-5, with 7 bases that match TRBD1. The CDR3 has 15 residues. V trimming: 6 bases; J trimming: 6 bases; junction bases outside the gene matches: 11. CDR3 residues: CASSAGGRGSQPQHF. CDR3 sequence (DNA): TGTGCCAGCAGCGCAGGGGGGAGGGGGAGTCAGCCCCAGCATTTT.

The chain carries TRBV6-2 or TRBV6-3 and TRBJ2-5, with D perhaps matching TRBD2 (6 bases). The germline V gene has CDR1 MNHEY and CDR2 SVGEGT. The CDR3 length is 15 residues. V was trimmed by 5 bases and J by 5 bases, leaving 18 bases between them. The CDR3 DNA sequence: TGTGCCAGCAGTATCCGGGACTCGCCCCGGGAGACCCAGTACTTC. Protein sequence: CASSIRDSPRETQYF.

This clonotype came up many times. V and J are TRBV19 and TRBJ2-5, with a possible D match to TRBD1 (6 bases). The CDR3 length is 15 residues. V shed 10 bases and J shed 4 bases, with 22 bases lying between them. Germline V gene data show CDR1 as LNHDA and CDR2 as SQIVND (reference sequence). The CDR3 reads CATRRRTGNGETQYF. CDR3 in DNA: TGTGCCACCAGACGCCGAACAGGGAATGGAGAGACCCAGTACTTC.

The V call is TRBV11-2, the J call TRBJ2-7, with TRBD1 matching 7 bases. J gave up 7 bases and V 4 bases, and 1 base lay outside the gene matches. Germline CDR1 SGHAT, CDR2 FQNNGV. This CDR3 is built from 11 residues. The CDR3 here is CASSWDREQYF. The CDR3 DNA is TGTGCCAGCAGCTGGGACAGAGAGCAGTACTTC.